The clone carrying this T cell receptor beta chain was recorded only once. The data were obtained in a study of blood T cell repertoires in COVID-19. Study information: From the United States, Italy and Spain came samples of acute and convalescent COVID-19. T cells, B-cell-depleted T cells, or PBMCs supplied cDNA or gDNA.

Methods used by the authors: Counts of nucleated cells, estimated from reference gene primer amplification, were obtained. The table came from immunoSEQ multiplex PCR; TCRdb's copy has only in-frame clones and leaves some out. V and J calls and clone size follow that table, whereas D and trimming were derived from the DNA. The table lists tens of thousands of clones, more than 80% of them singletons. The Seattle site enrolled patients during active infection and followed them longitudinally. The V and J ends lost 6 bases and 5 bases, in that order; junction bases with no gene match: 6. The CDR3 length is 15 residues. CDR1 is MNHEY, CDR2 SVGAGI, per germline.

This TCR came from a man aged 50 to 60 with COVID-19, enrolled during active disease. The gene calls are TRBV6-5 and TRBJ2-3; 12 nucleotides align to TRBD2. Sequencing input: peripheral blood. The CDR3 protein is CASRSGLAGRDTQYF. The CDR3 nucleotides read TGTGCCAGCAGGTCAGGACTAGCGGGGAGAGATACGCAGTATTTT.